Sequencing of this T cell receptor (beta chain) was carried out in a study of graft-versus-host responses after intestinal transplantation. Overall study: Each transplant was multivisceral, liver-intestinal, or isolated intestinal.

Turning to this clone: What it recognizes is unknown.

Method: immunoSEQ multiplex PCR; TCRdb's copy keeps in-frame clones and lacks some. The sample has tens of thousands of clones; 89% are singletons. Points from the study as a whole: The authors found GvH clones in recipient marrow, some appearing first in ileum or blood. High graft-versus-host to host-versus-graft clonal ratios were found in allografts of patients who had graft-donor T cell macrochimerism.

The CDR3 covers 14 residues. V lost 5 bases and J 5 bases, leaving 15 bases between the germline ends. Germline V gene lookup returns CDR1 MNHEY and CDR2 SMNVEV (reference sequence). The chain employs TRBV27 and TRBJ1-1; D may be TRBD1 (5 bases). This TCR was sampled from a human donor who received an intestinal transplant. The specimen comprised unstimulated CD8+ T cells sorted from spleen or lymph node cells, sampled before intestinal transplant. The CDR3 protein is CASSALGGVTEAFF. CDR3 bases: TGTGCCAGCAGTGCCCTCGGGGGGGTAACTGAAGCTTTCTTT.